Below are 14 T cell receptor beta chains sequenced from a single sample in a study of beta chain features in type 1 diabetes. The entirety of the isolated RNA underwent reverse transcription, so expressed TCRB transcripts were sequenced. Assay: immunoSEQ multiplex PCR; the TCRdb copy retains only in-frame clones and omits some. The sample contains about 290,000 clones, roughly 8% of which appear only once. The sequenced sample was central memory CD4+ T cells from blood. The receptors here all came from a woman aged 18-35 years in good health.

This clone was counted between two and nine times. The chain carries TRBV19 and TRBJ2-6; D unclear. This CDR3 is 16 amino acids long. Trimming took off 7 bases at V and 1 base at J, with 14 bases between the two ends. Looked up from germline, CDR1 is LNHDA and CDR2 is SQIVND (reference sequence). The CDR3 spells CASNPSFPSGANVLTF. The CDR3 nucleotides read TGTGCCAGTAACCCCTCATTCCCTTCTGGGGCCAACGTCCTGACTTTC.

This clone was counted a few times. J is TRBJ1-2 and V is TRBV19; tentatively, D is TRBD1 (5 bases). The V end was cut by 3 bases, the J end by 6 bases, with 11 bases between. CDR3 length: 13 amino acids. In germline, CDR1 is LNHDA, CDR2 SQIVND (reference sequence). CDR3 sequence: CASSIKLTDGYTF. In nucleotides, the CDR3 is TGTGCCAGTAGTATCAAGTTGACAGATGGCTACACCTTC. The full variable domain, its missing parts supplied by reference TRBV19 and TRBJ1-2, is DGGITQSPKYLFRKEGQNVTLSCEQNLNHDAMYWYRQDPGQGLRLIYYSQIVNDFQKGDIAEGYSVSREKKESFPLTVTSAQKNPTAFYLCASSIKLTDGYTFGSGTRLTVV.

The V and J genes are TRBV29-1 and TRBJ2-1, with 16 bases that match TRBD2. J was trimmed by 7 bases and V by 6 bases; bases with no gene match: 12. CDR1 is SQVTM, CDR2 ANQGSEA, per germline. The CDR3 has 17 amino acids. CDR3 in DNA: TGCAGCGTGGCGGGACTAGCGGGGGGGCAGTTAAGGAATGAGCAGTTCTTC. It yields the protein CSVAGLAGGQLRNEQFF.

There are a few counts of this clone. This specimen includes other DNA sequences encoding the same CDR3. CDR3 amino acids: CASSRQNTEAFF. DNA for the CDR3: TGTGCCAGCAGTAGGCAGAACACTGAAGCTTTCTTT. The V gene is TRBV2, the J gene TRBJ1-1; D uncertain. The V and J ends lost 5 bases and 1 base respectively, with 5 bases between them. The CDR3 has 12 amino acids. The germline CDR1 and CDR2 sequences are SNHLY and FYNNEI.

The gene calls are TRBV6-6 and TRBJ1-2; possible D gene TRBD1, 5 bases. CDR1 is MNHNY, CDR2 SVGAGI, per germline (reference sequence). The CDR3 covers 15 residues. V was clipped by 5 bases and J by 4 bases, with 17 bases between them. CDR3 protein: CASSAQGARGYGYTF. The CDR3 region has the DNA TGTGCCAGCAGTGCCCAAGGGGCGCGGGGCTATGGCTACACCTTC.

This clone showed up just a few times. The CDR3 is CASSHVLTRTNTEAFF. The CDR3 DNA is TGCGCCAGCAGCCACGTTCTAACAAGAACGAACACTGAAGCTTTCTTT. This chain uses TRBV4-3 with TRBJ1-1; no definite D call. V was shortened by 3 bases and J by 1 base, with 15 bases between the two germline ends. The CDR3 consists of 16 residues. Germline values: CDR1 LGHNA, CDR2 YSLEER.

This clone is a singleton in its sample. The chain has TRBV4-3 and TRBJ2-1; tentative D call: TRBD2 (6 bases). CDR1 is LGHNA, CDR2 YSLEER, per germline. The CDR3 spans 15 residues. V was cut by 2 bases and J by 5 bases, with 13 bases left in between. The CDR3 region has the DNA TGCGCCAGCAGCCAACGGACTGCGGGGCACAATGAGCAGTTCTTC. Protein: CASSQRTAGHNEQFF.

This clone was counted a few times. This chain joins TRBV28 and TRBJ1-2; D remains unclear. Germline CDR1 reads MDHEN; CDR2 reads SYDVKM. V gave up 8 bases and J gave up 2 bases, with 6 bases separating them. This CDR3 has 11 residues. CDR3 amino acids: CASSDNYGYTF. The CDR3, as DNA: TGTGCCAGCTCGGACAACTATGGCTACACCTTC.

The V gene is TRBV7-6, the J gene TRBJ2-1, with 8 bases lining up with TRBD1. CDR3 length: 15 amino acids. CDR1 and CDR2 from the germline V gene are SGHVS and FNYEAQ. J was trimmed by 4 bases and V by 5 bases; bases with no gene match: 7. The CDR3 DNA reads as TGTGCCAGCAGCCGAGGACAGGGCCTTTACAATGAGCAGTTCTTC. Its translation is CASSRGQGLYNEQFF.

This sequence joins TRBV30 and TRBJ2-6; D is perhaps TRBD1 (6 bases). The V and J ends lost 7 bases and 2 bases respectively, with 12 bases between them. In germline, CDR1 is GTSNPN, CDR2 SVGIG (reference sequence). The CDR3 has 14 amino acids. The CDR3 nucleotides are TGTGCCTCTAACAGGGAAACTGGGGCCAACGTCCTGACTTTC. Encoded protein: CASNRETGANVLTF. The whole variable domain, filled in from reference TRBV30 and TRBJ2-6, reads SQTIHQWPATLVQPVGSPLSLECTVEGTSNPNLYWYRQAAGRGLQLLFYSVGIGQISSEVPQNLSASRPQDRQFILSSKKLLLSDSGFYLCASNRETGANVLTFGAGSRLTVL.

There are a few counts of this clone. V is TRBV18 and J is TRBJ1-1; D is unclear. V was cut by 6 bases and J by 4 bases, with 18 bases left in between. CDR1 is KGHSH, CDR2 LQKENI, per germline. There are 15 residues in the CDR3. The CDR3 is CASSPADGGLTEAFF. The CDR3, as DNA: TGTGCCAGCTCCCCAGCGGACGGAGGTCTCACTGAAGCTTTCTTT.

The V gene is TRBV7-2, the J gene TRBJ2-7; 10 positions match TRBD2. Germline V lookup: CDR1 SGHTA, CDR2 FQGNSA. V dropped 5 bases and J dropped 6; count of bases not matched to a gene: 10. CDR3 length: 15 amino acids. CDR3 DNA sequence: TGTGCCAGCAGCCTGAGCGGGAGGGCCACATCCGAGCAGTACTTC. It yields the protein CASSLSGRATSEQYF.

This chain links TRBV18 with TRBJ2-1; 7 nucleotides align to TRBD2. Trimming removed 3 bases from V and 6 bases from J; junction bases left unmatched: 5. Germline V CDR1 and CDR2: KGHSH, LQKENI. The CDR3 is 14 residues long. The CDR3 reads CASSPGGPFNEQFF. The CDR3 DNA reads as TGTGCCAGCTCACCGGGAGGGCCTTTCAATGAGCAGTTCTTC.

This chain connects TRBV30 to TRBJ2-7; D is unclear. V gave up 4 bases and J gave up 3 bases, with 7 bases separating them. Germline V CDR1 and CDR2: GTSNPN, SVGIG (reference sequence). The length of the CDR3 is 11 residues. DNA of the CDR3: TGTGCCTGGACAGATTTCTACGAGCAGTACTTC. Its translation is CAWTDFYEQYF.